This T cell receptor beta chain is drawn from a study of beta chain features in type 1 diabetes. Findings of the study overall: The influence of HLA type on TCRB rearrangement stayed undetermined.

Comment on this clone: Its matching antigen is unknown. Within the sample, other DNA sequences also encode this same CDR3.

Isolated RNA was reverse transcribed in full, so expressed TCRB transcripts were sequenced. Repertoires were generated with immunoSEQ multiplex PCR, while TCRdb's copy carries only in-frame clones and drops some. The table has 360,000 or so clones, about 18% seen once. V lost 2 bases, J lost 6 bases, and 8 bases lay in between. CDR3 size: 13 residues. Per germline, CDR1 SGHRS and CDR2 YFSETQ. The J gene is TRBJ2-2, the V gene TRBV5-1, with a weak D call TRBD1 (5 bases). Sequenced: naive CD4+ T cells from blood. The TCR originated in a woman aged 18 to 35 in good health. CDR3 DNA sequence: TGCGCCAGCAGCTTAACAGGACCCGGGGAGCTGTTTTTT. Translated, it gives CASSLTGPGELFF.